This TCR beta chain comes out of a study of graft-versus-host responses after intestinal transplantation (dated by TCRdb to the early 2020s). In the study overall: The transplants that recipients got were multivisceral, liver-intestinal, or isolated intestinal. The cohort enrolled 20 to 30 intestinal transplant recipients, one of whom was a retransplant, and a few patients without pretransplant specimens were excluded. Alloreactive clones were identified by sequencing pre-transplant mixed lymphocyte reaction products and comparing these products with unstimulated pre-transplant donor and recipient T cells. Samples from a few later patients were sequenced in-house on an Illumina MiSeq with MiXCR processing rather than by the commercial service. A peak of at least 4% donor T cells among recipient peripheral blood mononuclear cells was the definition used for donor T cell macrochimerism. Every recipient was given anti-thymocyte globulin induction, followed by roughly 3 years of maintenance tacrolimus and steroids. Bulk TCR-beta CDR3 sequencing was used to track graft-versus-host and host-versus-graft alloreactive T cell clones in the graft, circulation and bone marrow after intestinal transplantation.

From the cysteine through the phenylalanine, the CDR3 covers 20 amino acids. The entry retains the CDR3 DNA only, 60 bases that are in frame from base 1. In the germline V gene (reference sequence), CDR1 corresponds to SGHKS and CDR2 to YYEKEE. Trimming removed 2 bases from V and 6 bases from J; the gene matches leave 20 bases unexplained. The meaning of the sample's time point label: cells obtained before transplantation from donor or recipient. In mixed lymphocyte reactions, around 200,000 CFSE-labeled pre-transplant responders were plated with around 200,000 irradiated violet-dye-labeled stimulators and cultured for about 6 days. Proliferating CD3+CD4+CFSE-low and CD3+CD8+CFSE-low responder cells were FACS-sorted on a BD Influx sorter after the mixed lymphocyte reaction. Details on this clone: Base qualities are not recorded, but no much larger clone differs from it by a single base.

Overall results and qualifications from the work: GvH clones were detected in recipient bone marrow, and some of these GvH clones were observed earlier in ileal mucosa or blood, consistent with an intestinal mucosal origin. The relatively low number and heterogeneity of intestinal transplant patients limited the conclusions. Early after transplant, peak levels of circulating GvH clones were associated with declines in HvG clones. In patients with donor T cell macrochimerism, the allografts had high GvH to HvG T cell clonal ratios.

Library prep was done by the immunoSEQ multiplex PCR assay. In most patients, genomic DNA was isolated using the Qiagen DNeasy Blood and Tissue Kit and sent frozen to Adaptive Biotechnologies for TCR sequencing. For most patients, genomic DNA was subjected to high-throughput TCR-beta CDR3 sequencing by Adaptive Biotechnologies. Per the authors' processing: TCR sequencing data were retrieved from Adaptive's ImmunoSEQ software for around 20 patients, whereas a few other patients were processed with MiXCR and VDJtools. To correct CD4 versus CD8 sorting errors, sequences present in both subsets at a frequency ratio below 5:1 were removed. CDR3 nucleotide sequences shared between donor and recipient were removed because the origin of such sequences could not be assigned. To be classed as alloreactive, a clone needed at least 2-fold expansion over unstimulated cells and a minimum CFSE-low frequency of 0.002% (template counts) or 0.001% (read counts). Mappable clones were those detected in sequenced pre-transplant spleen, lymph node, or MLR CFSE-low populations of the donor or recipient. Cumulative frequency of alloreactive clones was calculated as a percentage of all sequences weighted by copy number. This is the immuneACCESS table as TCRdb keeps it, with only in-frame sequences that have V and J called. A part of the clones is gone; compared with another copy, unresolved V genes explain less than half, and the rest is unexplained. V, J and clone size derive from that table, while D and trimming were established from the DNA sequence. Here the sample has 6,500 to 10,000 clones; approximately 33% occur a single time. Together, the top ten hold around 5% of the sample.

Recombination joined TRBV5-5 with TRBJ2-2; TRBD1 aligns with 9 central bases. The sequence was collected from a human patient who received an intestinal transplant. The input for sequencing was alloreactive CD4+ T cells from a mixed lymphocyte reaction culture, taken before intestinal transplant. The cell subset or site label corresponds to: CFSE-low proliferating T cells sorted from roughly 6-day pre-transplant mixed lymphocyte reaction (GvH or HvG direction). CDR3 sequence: CASSFIDAPDRGGLAGELFF. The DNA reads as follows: TGTGCCAGCAGCTTTATTGACGCTCCGGACAGGGGAGGGTTAGCCGGGGAGCTGTTTTTT.